Below, 12 T cell receptor beta chains from the same sample are listed, as sequenced in a study of blood T cell repertoires in COVID-19. Libraries were prepared by immunoSEQ multiplex PCR; TCRdb keeps only in-frame clonotypes and omits some of them. The sample yields roughly 160,000 clones, over 80% seen once. The material sequenced was PBMCs or T cells enriched from blood (not recorded which). These receptor sequences come from a woman aged 55-69 years who had recovered from COVID-19.

The J gene is TRBJ2-7, the V gene TRBV28, with 7 bases aligning to TRBD1. Germline V gene data show CDR1 as MDHEN and CDR2 as SYDVKM. V dropped 6 bases and J dropped 3; count of bases not matched to a gene: 11. This CDR3 contains 15 residues. DNA for the CDR3: TGTGCCAGCAGCCTATTGGGACAGTCGAACTACGAGCAGTACTTC. As protein: CASSLLGQSNYEQYF.

The J gene is TRBJ2-5, the V gene TRBV11-3; weak D call: TRBD1 (5 bases). Germline assignment: CDR1 SGHNT and CDR2 YENEEA. With 2 bases removed from V and 2 bases from J, the gap between germline ends came to 9 bases. The CDR3 length is 14 residues. The CDR3 nucleotides are TGTGCCAGCAGCTTACAGGGCGGACAAGAGACCCAGTACTTC. Residues: CASSLQGGQETQYF.

The chain is built from TRBV5-1 and TRBJ1-1, with 9 bases lining up with TRBD1. The CDR3 runs to 15 residues. The V gene end was trimmed by 4 bases and the J gene end by 5 bases; junction bases not matched to a gene: 9. Looked up from germline, CDR1 is SGHRS and CDR2 is YFSETQ. Written as DNA, the CDR3 is TGCGCCAGCAGCAATCGGGACAGGGCTGATACTGAAGCTTTCTTT. This encodes CASSNRDRADTEAFF.

The chain recombines TRBV19 with TRBJ2-3; 7 nucleotides agree with TRBD2. Germline CDR1 LNHDA, CDR2 SQIVND (reference sequence). The ends lost 3 bases at V and 2 bases at J; junction bases unmatched: 8. CDR3 length: 16 amino acids. CDR3 protein: CASSIGGGLVTDTQYF. The CDR3 DNA sequence: TGTGCCAGTAGTATTGGCGGGGGTCTAGTCACAGATACGCAGTATTTT.

The chain links TRBV28 to TRBJ1-2; TRBD1 aligns across 12 bases. Germline V gene data show CDR1 as MDHEN and CDR2 as SYDVKM. The CDR3 totals 15 residues. Trimming at V came to 6 bases and at J to 3 bases, leaving 5 bases not matched to a gene. The CDR3 region is CASSSGQGAYYGYTF. CDR3 DNA: TGTGCCAGCAGCTCGGGACAGGGGGCTTACTATGGCTACACCTTC.

J is TRBJ2-2 and V is TRBV28; D perhaps matches TRBD2 (5 bases). This CDR3 is 15 amino acids long. Germline lookup yields CDR1 MDHEN and CDR2 SYDVKM. The V end was cut by 1 base, the J end by 7 bases, with 13 bases between. The CDR3 sequence is CASSLSGWALGELFF. The CDR3 nucleotides read TGTGCCAGCAGTTTATCGGGGTGGGCCCTCGGGGAGCTGTTTTTT.

The rearrangement joins TRBV3-1 (or the pseudogene TRBV3-2) to TRBJ1-4, with 8 bases that match TRBD1. The CDR3 totals 14 residues. Germline lookup yields CDR1 LGHDT and CDR2 YNNKEL (reference sequence). Trimming at V came to 1 base and at J to 8 bases, leaving 3 bases not matched to a gene. CDR3 in amino acids: CASSQGQGREKLFF. CDR3 in DNA: TGTGCCAGCAGCCAAGGACAGGGGAGAGAAAAACTGTTTTTT.

The chain recombines TRBV3-1 (or the pseudogene TRBV3-2) with TRBJ2-7; D is perhaps TRBD1 (6 bases). The CDR3 totals 16 residues. V was clipped by 1 base and J by 3 bases, with 16 bases between them. Germline CDR1 and CDR2: LGHDT and YNNKEL (reference sequence). This chain's CDR3 is CASSQGTGTPGYEQYF. CDR3 bases: TGTGCCAGCAGCCAAGGCACCGGGACACCAGGCTACGAGCAGTACTTC.

The CDR3 here is CASSIDLDQPQHF. CDR3 nucleotide sequence: TGTGCCAGTAGTATAGATCTCGATCAGCCCCAGCATTTT. The J gene is TRBJ1-5, the V gene TRBV19; D ambiguous. V was pared by 0 bases and J by 5 bases, with 5 bases between. Germline V gene sequence: CDR1 LNHDA, CDR2 SQIVND (reference sequence). This CDR3 has 13 residues.

This clone was counted only a few times. The chain joins TRBV30 to TRBJ2-1, with 8 nucleotides matching TRBD1. This CDR3 contains 14 residues. The germline gives CDR1 GTSNPN, CDR2 SVGIG (reference sequence). The ends lost 5 bases at V and 5 bases at J; junction bases unmatched: 8. CDR3 sequence reads: CAWATGTGDNEQFF. The CDR3 bases are TGTGCCTGGGCTACCGGGACAGGCGACAATGAGCAGTTCTTC.

The table lists this clone with a count of one. CDR3 protein: CAISAAQGEPQHF. CDR3 nucleotide sequence: TGTGCCATCAGTGCGGCCCAGGGTGAGCCCCAGCATTTT. The rearrangement uses TRBV10-3 and TRBJ1-5, with a possible D match to TRBD1 (5 bases). CDR1 is ENHRY and CDR2 is SYGVKD in the germline V gene. CDR3 size: 13 residues. Trimming stripped 4 bases from V and 8 bases from J, with 12 bases between.

V is TRBV19 and J is TRBJ1-1; D unclear. CDR3 length: 15 amino acids. Trimming removed 1 base from V and 2 bases from J, with 11 bases in between. Germline CDR1 and CDR2: LNHDA and SQIVND (reference sequence). CDR3 sequence reads: CASSIALQLNTEAFF. CDR3 coding DNA: TGTGCCAGTAGTATAGCCCTACAGCTCAACACTGAAGCTTTCTTT.